What follows describes a single T cell receptor beta chain. TCRdb re-called the 5' RACE reads with MiXCR, one entry per CDR3 protein. In the table there are 650,000 to 750,000 distinct CDR3 sequences, 21% of which are singletons. V shed 6 bases and J 4 bases; nucleotides not matched to a gene: 11. CDR1 is DFQATT and CDR2 is SNEGSKA in the germline V gene (reference sequence). This CDR3 has 14 amino acids. This sample is part of a study of identical twins. A further study also used this sample, focusing on T cells expressing NK-cell markers. According to that study: The leading position in the CD3+CD56-NKG2C+ fraction of four donors also went to these clonotypes.

The sample comprised PBMCs. The V gene is TRBV20-1, the J gene TRBJ2-7; 8 bases match TRBD1. The TCR originated in a woman younger than 30 in good health. The CDR3 region is CSASDRGFQYEQYF. The CDR3 region has the DNA TGCAGTGCAAGTGACAGGGGTTTTCAGTACGAGCAGTACTTC.